Listed here are 3 T cell receptor beta chains from one sample, sequenced in a study of regulatory T cells in long-lasting Graves disease. The sample's time point: persistent/refractory GD, antithyroid drugs over 5 years with positive TRAb. The TCR library used RNA extracted from PBMCs. Sequencing libraries for TCR beta were prepared with iRepertoire HTBI primers and Arm-PCR of CDR3 regions. TCRdb redid the calling of the multiplex PCR reads with MiXCR, one entry per CDR3 protein. The table records more than 300,000 distinct CDR3 sequences, 20% of them present only once. The material sequenced was peripheral blood mononuclear cells (PBMCs), taken when the disease was refractory, from a patient treated with antithyroid drugs. The receptors here all came from a female donor with Graves disease.

The CDR3 loop is CASSPTGLGDSPLHF. The CDR3, as DNA: TGTGCCAGCTCACCTACAGGGCTCGGGGATTCACCCCTCCACTTT. This rearrangement joins TRBV18 to TRBJ1-6; maybe TRBD1 (6 bases). V shed 3 bases and J shed 8 bases, with 14 bases lying between them. The germline V gene encodes CDR1 KGHSH and CDR2 LQKENI. The CDR3 is 15 residues long.

Only a few counts were recorded for this clonotype. The chain couples TRBV20-1 to TRBJ2-7, with 8 bases lining up with TRBD2. CDR1 and CDR2 from the germline V gene are DFQATT and SNEGSKA (reference sequence). Unmatched junction bases numbered 4, after V lost 3 bases and J lost 0 bases. CDR3 length: 14 amino acids. The CDR3 DNA is TGCAGTGCTAGTAGGGCGGGAGGCTCCTACGAGCAGTACTTC. Translated: CSASRAGGSYEQYF.

This clonotype occurred a few times. This sequence joins TRBV18 and TRBJ1-2, with 7 bases lining up with TRBD1. This CDR3 has 15 residues. Unmatched junction bases numbered 10, after V lost 2 bases and J lost 7 bases. Looked up from germline, CDR1 is KGHSH and CDR2 is LQKENI. The CDR3 DNA reads as TGTGCCAGCTCACCAGAGGAGGGGGCGCGTTTTGGCTACACCTTC. It specifies CASSPEEGARFGYTF.